These 27 T cell receptor beta chains came from one sample sequenced in a study of siplizumab effects on memory and regulatory T cells (dated by TCRdb to 2018 to 2020). The library was made by the immunoSEQ multiplex PCR assay. Here the immuneACCESS table is served through TCRdb, limited to in-frame sequences with V and J called. Missing clones are a known gap in these copies; in checked studies unresolved V genes cover under half, and the rest lacks a known reason. The table for this sample lists 45,000 to 50,000 clones; approximately 84% of them were counted only once. The ten largest clones represent under 0.35% of the sample. The sequencing sample was made of naive CD8+ T cells sorted from blood. This sample's cell subset or site label indicates: unstimulated naive T cells. Source of these receptors: a human donor in good health.

This clone appeared once. V is TRBV27 and J is TRBJ1-1; TRBD1 is a possible D gene (6 bases). Between the trimmed V and J ends, which lost 5 bases and 7 bases, there was a span of 17 bases. The CDR3 has 14 residues. Germline V lookup: CDR1 MNHEY, CDR2 SMNVEV (reference sequence). CDR3 in DNA: TGTGCCAGCAGTATATATGCAGGGGCCGTTGAAGCTTTCTTT. Translation gives CASSIYAGAVEAFF.

V is TRBV7-6 and J is TRBJ2-1; no definite D call. Looked up from germline, CDR1 is SGHVS and CDR2 is FNYEAQ. V was trimmed by 5 bases and J by 2 bases, leaving 16 bases between them. This CDR3 has 16 amino acids. The CDR3 sequence is CASSHAAERPYNEQFF. The CDR3, as DNA: TGTGCCAGCAGCCACGCGGCCGAACGTCCCTACAATGAGCAGTTCTTC.

The V and J genes are TRBV6-5 and TRBJ1-1, with unresolved D. The CDR3 is 12 amino acids. Germline CDR1 and CDR2: MNHEY and SVGAGI. V was cut by 5 bases and J by 8 bases, with 12 bases left in between. DNA for the CDR3: TGTGCCAGCAGTGTACCTACATCAGAAGCTTTCTTT. Translating it yields CASSVPTSEAFF.

The rearrangement uses TRBV5-5 and TRBJ2-7; D remains unclear. The CDR3 sequence is 13 residues long. Germline CDR1 reads SGHKS; CDR2 reads YYEKEE (reference sequence). The ends were cut back, 0 bases at V and 4 bases at J, with 8 bases in the middle. In DNA, the CDR3 is TGTGCCAGCAGCTTGGGGCGGCAGTACGAGCAGTACTTC. Its translation is CASSLGRQYEQYF.

V gene TRBV6-5 combines with J gene TRBJ2-1, with D uncertain. Trimming took 6 bases from V and 10 from J, leaving 10 bases between them. This CDR3 comprises 11 residues. Looked up from germline, CDR1 is MNHEY and CDR2 is SVGAGI. This CDR3 reads CASRFMTEQFF. The CDR3 DNA sequence: TGTGCCAGCAGATTCATGACGGAGCAGTTCTTC.

This clone was counted once. The genes are TRBV19 and TRBJ2-7; no definite D call. Germline CDR1 LNHDA, CDR2 SQIVND (reference sequence). V dropped 9 bases and J dropped 4 bases, with 16 bases sitting between them. This CDR3 spans 13 amino acids. The CDR3 DNA reads TGTGCCAGCACTCCTGCCGTTGGGTACGAGCAGTACTTC. Its translation is CASTPAVGYEQYF.

The chain employs TRBV28 and TRBJ1-4; D is unresolved. Per the germline V gene, CDR1 is MDHEN and CDR2 is SYDVKM. Trimming cost V 5 bases and J 4 bases, with 14 bases left between them. This CDR3 has 15 residues. CDR3 in DNA: TGTGCCAGCAGTCCCCTCGAACAGCTTAATGAAAAACTGTTTTTT. This sequence encodes CASSPLEQLNEKLFF.

This rearrangement joins TRBV7-6 to TRBJ2-3; D is unresolved. The germline V and J ends were trimmed by 2 bases and 0 bases, with 9 bases remaining between them. Germline V gene lookup returns CDR1 SGHVS and CDR2 FNYEAQ. The length of the CDR3 is 15 residues. CDR3 coding DNA: TGTGCCAGCAGCTTACTTCCAGGAAGCACAGATACGCAGTATTTT. It codes for CASSLLPGSTDTQYF.

This clone appeared once. The chain joins TRBV29-1 to TRBJ2-5; TRBD2 aligns across 13 bases. The end of the DNA is better explained by TRBJ2-7, so the J call may be wrong. The CDR3 is made up of 15 amino acids. CDR1 is SQVTM, CDR2 ANQGSEA, per germline. The CDR3 region has the DNA TGCAGCGTTGAAGGACTAGCGGGAGGTCCCTACGAGCAGTACTTC. Amino acids: CSVEGLAGGPYEQYF.

The V call is TRBV25-1, the J call TRBJ1-2; possible D gene TRBD1, 5 bases. Trimming removed 3 bases from V and 0 bases from J, with 14 bases in between. Germline values: CDR1 MGHDK, CDR2 SYGVNS. There are 16 residues in the CDR3. This CDR3 is CASSDSTGLANYGYTF. The CDR3 nucleotides are TGTGCCAGCAGTGATTCTACAGGCCTAGCTAACTATGGCTACACCTTC.

The rearrangement uses TRBV10-1 and TRBJ2-1; the D gene is possibly TRBD2 (6 bases). Between the trimmed V and J ends, which lost 2 bases and 6 bases, there was a span of 11 bases. Germline V gene data show CDR1 as WNHNN and CDR2 as SYGVQD (reference sequence). This CDR3 contains 14 residues. CDR3 amino acids: CASSEAGLGNEQFF. CDR3 in DNA: TGCGCCAGCAGTGAGGCGGGGCTCGGCAATGAGCAGTTCTTC.

This chain links TRBV6-5 with TRBJ2-7, with D possibly matching TRBD2 (5 bases). From germline, CDR1 is MNHEY and CDR2 SVGAGI. The CDR3 covers 15 residues. V dropped 6 bases and J dropped 0 bases, with 15 bases sitting between them. The CDR3 loop is CASRADFPLSYEQYF. CDR3 in DNA: TGTGCCAGCAGGGCGGACTTTCCGCTCTCCTACGAGCAGTACTTC.

V is TRBV5-6 and J is TRBJ1-2; no clear D gene. This CDR3 has 11 residues. From germline, CDR1 is SGHDT and CDR2 YYEEEE. V lost 3 bases and J lost 8, with 8 bases in between. The DNA for the CDR3 is TGTGCCAGCAGCTCCACGGGAGGCTACACCTTC. Its protein product is CASSSTGGYTF. Together with reference TRBV5-6 and TRBJ1-2, the CDR3 gives the full variable domain: DAGVTQSPTHLIKTRGQQVTLRCSPKSGHDTVSWYQQALGQGPQFIFQYYEEEERQRGNFPDRFSGHQFPNYSSELNVNALLLGDSALYLCASSSTGGYTFGSGTRLTVV.

This chain joins TRBV12-5 and TRBJ1-2; D not resolved. CDR3 size: 13 residues. Germline V lookup: CDR1 LGHNT, CDR2 FRNRAP. V was pared by 2 bases and J by 6 bases, with 10 bases between. CDR3: CASGLFKQNGYTF. CDR3 nucleotides: TGTGCTAGTGGTTTGTTCAAACAGAATGGCTACACCTTC. Full variable domain (remainder filled in from reference TRBV12-5 and TRBJ1-2): DARVTQTPRHKVTEMGQEVTMRCQPILGHNTVFWYRQTMMQGLELLAYFRNRAPLDDSGMPKDRFSAEMPDATLATLKIQPSEPRDSAVYFCASGLFKQNGYTFGSGTRLTVV.

The chain combines TRBV19 with TRBJ2-2, with 15 bases that match TRBD2. CDR3 size: 16 residues. V was pared by 3 bases and J by 4 bases, with 0 bases of the junction left unmatched. Germline V gene lookup returns CDR1 LNHDA and CDR2 SQIVND (reference sequence). The CDR3 loop is CASSMGLAGGTGELFF. For the CDR3, the DNA is TGTGCCAGTAGTATGGGACTAGCGGGAGGCACCGGGGAGCTGTTTTTT. Together with reference TRBV19 and TRBJ2-2, the CDR3 gives the full variable domain: DGGITQSPKYLFRKEGQNVTLSCEQNLNHDAMYWYRQDPGQGLRLIYYSQIVNDFQKGDIAEGYSVSREKKESFPLTVTSAQKNPTAFYLCASSMGLAGGTGELFFGEGSRLTVL.

CDR3 DNA: TGTGCCAGCAGTTACCTAGCGGGGGGGGCAGATACGCAGTATTTT. Protein product: CASSYLAGGADTQYF. The chain couples TRBV6-5 to TRBJ2-3; 12 nucleotides line up with TRBD2. V shed 2 bases and J 4 bases; nucleotides not matched to a gene: 1. The CDR3 consists of 15 residues. The germline gives CDR1 MNHEY, CDR2 SVGAGI.

This clone has just one count. The CDR3 here is CASSYGAGGWYEQYF. CDR3 sequence (DNA): TGTGCCAGCAGTTACGGGGCAGGGGGCTGGTACGAGCAGTACTTC. The V call is TRBV6-5, the J call TRBJ2-7; TRBD1 aligns across 8 bases. V lost 2 bases and J lost 4; bases outside the gene matches: 7. Germline CDR1 MNHEY, CDR2 SVGAGI. The CDR3 spans 15 residues.

V gene TRBV19 combines with J gene TRBJ2-3; D is perhaps TRBD1 (6 bases). Trimming cost V 3 bases and J 6 bases, with 13 bases left between them. Germline V gene lookup returns CDR1 LNHDA and CDR2 SQIVND (reference sequence). The CDR3 spans 14 residues. The DNA of the CDR3 is TGTGCCAGTAGTATGTCCAGGGGAAGCGATACGCAGTATTTT. It yields the protein CASSMSRGSDTQYF. The entire variable domain, with the rest obtained from reference TRBV19 and TRBJ2-3, is as follows: DGGITQSPKYLFRKEGQNVTLSCEQNLNHDAMYWYRQDPGQGLRLIYYSQIVNDFQKGDIAEGYSVSREKKESFPLTVTSAQKNPTAFYLCASSMSRGSDTQYFGPGTRLTVL.

The V call is TRBV9, the J call TRBJ2-7; 8 positions match TRBD1. The germline gives CDR1 SGDLS, CDR2 YYNGEE. CDR3 length equals 14 residues. V lost 4 bases, J lost 6 bases, and 9 bases stayed unmatched. The CDR3 region has the DNA TGTGCCAGCAGCACAGACGGACAGGGCGGCGAGCAGTACTTC. It specifies CASSTDGQGGEQYF.

V usage is TRBV7-9 and J usage is TRBJ1-1; D uncertain. V shed 4 bases and J shed 7 bases, with 4 bases lying between them. The CDR3 is 10 residues long. Germline V CDR1 and CDR2: SEHNR, FQNEAQ (reference sequence). CDR3 amino acids: CASSWVEAFF. The CDR3 nucleotides read TGTGCCAGCAGCTGGGTTGAAGCTTTCTTT. The full variable domain, in which reference TRBV7-9 and TRBJ1-1 provide the parts outside the CDR3, is DTGVSQNPRHKITKRGQNVTFRCDPISEHNRLYWYRQTLGQGPEFLTYFQNEAQLEKSRLLSDRFSAERPKGSFSTLEIQRTEQGDSAMYLCASSWVEAFFGQGTRLTVV.

The CDR3, as DNA: TGTGCCTGGAGAAACGGGAGGGCCTATATTGACGAGCAGTACTTC. Encoded protein: CAWRNGRAYIDEQYF. The gene calls are TRBV30 and TRBJ2-7; 8 bases map to TRBD2. V lost 3 bases and J lost 5; bases outside the gene matches: 12. The germline V gene has CDR1 GTSNPN and CDR2 SVGIG (reference sequence). CDR3 length: 15 amino acids.

The rearrangement joins TRBV27 to TRBJ2-5; 14 positions match TRBD2. This CDR3 region has 19 residues. The V and J ends lost 6 bases and 4 bases, in that order; junction bases with no gene match: 16. CDR1 is MNHEY, CDR2 SMNVEV, per germline (reference sequence). The DNA of the CDR3 is TGTGCCAGCAGCAGACTAGCGGGGGGGAGTCCCTTCTTAGGAGAGACCCAGTACTTC. This encodes CASSRLAGGSPFLGETQYF.

This chain uses TRBV11-2 with TRBJ1-4; D is unclear. Deletions cut 4 bases from V and 7 bases from J, with 7 bases between. CDR3 length equals 12 residues. Per germline, CDR1 SGHAT and CDR2 FQNNGV. In DNA form, the CDR3 reads TGTGCCAGCAGCTCGATCGGTGAAAAACTGTTTTTT. Residues: CASSSIGEKLFF.

CDR3 sequence: CASSLNGGLTEAFF. In DNA, the CDR3 is TGTGCCAGCAGTTTAAACGGGGGGCTGACTGAAGCTTTCTTT. The chain carries TRBV27 and TRBJ1-1; D possibly corresponds to TRBD1 (6 bases). Trimming pared 2 bases from V and 5 bases from J, leaving 12 bases between. The germline V gene has CDR1 MNHEY and CDR2 SMNVEV (reference sequence). The CDR3 loop spans 14 amino acids.

The V call is TRBV5-5, the J call TRBJ2-5, with a possible D match to TRBD2 (5 bases). Trimming shortened V by 5 bases and J by 4 bases, and 18 bases separated the two germline ends. Germline V gives CDR1 SGHKS, CDR2 YYEKEE (reference sequence). The length of the CDR3 is 15 residues. In DNA, the CDR3 is TGTGCCAGCAGGGACGGGGTGGGAGCCAGAGAGACCCAGTACTTC. Translated: CASRDGVGARETQYF.

This chain links TRBV29-1 with TRBJ2-7, with TRBD2 matching 8 bases. The CDR3 length is 13 residues. The ends lost 4 bases at V and 3 bases at J; junction bases unmatched: 5. Germline CDR1 is SQVTM and CDR2 is ANQGSEA. DNA of the CDR3: TGCAGCGTTGCAGCGGGAGAAGTCTACGAGCAGTACTTC. Translated: CSVAAGEVYEQYF.

This clone was counted between two and nine times. V gene TRBV30 combines with J gene TRBJ1-5, with 9 bases aligning to TRBD1. With 2 bases clipped from V and 8 bases from J, the junction kept 10 bases outside the gene matches. The CDR3 spans 15 residues. Germline V gene lookup returns CDR1 GTSNPN and CDR2 SVGIG (reference sequence). The CDR3 sequence is CAWSILGQGREPQHF. In DNA, the CDR3 is TGTGCCTGGAGTATCCTCGGACAGGGGCGGGAGCCCCAGCATTTT.